Listed below are T cell receptor beta chains from one sample, sequenced in a study of CD8 T cells in ankylosing spondylitis. TCRdb processed the 5' RACE reads anew with MiXCR; each CDR3 protein has one entry. The sample lists 150,000 to 250,000 distinct CDR3 sequences, roughly 13% occurring once. The sequenced sample consisted of blood, either unsorted or a sorted T cell fraction (not recorded which). The receptor set was obtained from a male donor with ankylosing spondylitis or in good health (not recorded which). The CDR3 runs from the conserved cysteine through the conserved F or W. Each record gives: clone size, V gene, J gene, D gene, CDR3 protein. D genes are given only for firm matches. A row's size may be missing; if present it is once, few, many or a size class.

>few|TRBV12-3/TRBV12-4|TRBJ2-5|-
CASTFGTDQETQYF
>many|TRBV7-9|TRBJ2-7|-
CASSFEISTGSYEQYF
>few|TRBV24-1|TRBJ1-6|-
CATTSMLLYSPLHF
>few|TRBV6-1|TRBJ2-5|TRBD2
CASSETGGPGETQYF
>few|TRBV6-1|TRBJ2-7|TRBD2
CASRPPGLAAHYEQYF
>-|TRBV7-9|TRBJ1-6|-
CASSSIPVNSPLHF
>-|TRBV7-9|TRBJ2-7|-
CASSLARGDEQYF
>many|TRBV7-9|TRBJ1-2|TRBD1
CATDPGTGAFYGYTF
>few|TRBV11-1|TRBJ2-7|TRBD1
CASSLVTGASYEQYF
>-|TRBV4-1|TRBJ1-3|-
CASSGQPHNRSGNTIYF
>-|TRBV13|TRBJ1-4|-
CASSFGLLAEKLFF
>few|TRBV7-9|TRBJ2-5|-
CASSQGPIGWTQYF
>-|TRBV19|TRBJ2-1|TRBD2
CASSTGRANEQFF
>few|TRBV20-1|TRBJ1-1|-
CSANRNTEAFF
>few|TRBV29-1|TRBJ1-1|-
CSVEDPTALNTEAFF
>few|TRBV4-1|TRBJ2-1|TRBD2
CASRASSGSYNEQFF
>once|TRBV18|TRBJ1-4|-
CASSSKLGLNEKLFF
>few|TRBV24-1|TRBJ2-2|-
CATASGTDNPGELFF
>-|TRBV4-1|TRBJ1-2|-
CASSQDGSNYGYTF
>-|TRBV7-9|TRBJ1-4|TRBD1
CASSPPPGQEGSEKLFF
>-|TRBV20-1|TRBJ2-5|-
CSAGLGGIGTQYF
>many|TRBV4-2|TRBJ2-2|-
CASSQDGRQSLGTGELFF
>-|TRBV5-1|TRBJ1-1|TRBD1
CASSLGQGMAEAFF
>-|TRBV6-1|TRBJ2-5|-
CASSDHYGTQYF
>few|TRBV5-1|TRBJ1-5|-
CASSLGTAGNQPQHF